The 21 T cell receptor beta chains below all came from one sample that was sequenced in a study of blood T cells in healthy people across ages. Sample-barcoded 5' priming and a J-beta primer mix drove a second PCR of 7 to 11 cycles. A single record per CDR3 protein comes from TCRdb applying MiXCR to the 5' RACE reads. The sample has hundreds of thousands of distinct CDR3 sequences, roughly 60% seen once. Source material: blood. The source of these receptors is a man aged 30 to 45 in good health.

The chain links TRBV7-2 to TRBJ1-2, with D maybe TRBD1 (6 bases). The CDR3 covers 15 residues. Trimming took off 3 bases at V and 9 bases at J, with 20 bases between the two ends. Germline assignment: CDR1 SGHTA and CDR2 FQGNSA. The CDR3 protein is CASSFGERGARCYTF. CDR3 DNA: TGTGCCAGCAGCTTCGGGGAACGGGGGGCGCGGTGCTACACCTTC.

V usage is TRBV7-2 and J usage is TRBJ2-3, with TRBD2 as a possible D gene (6 bases). The CDR3 contains 19 residues. V lost 7 bases and J 2 bases, leaving 28 bases between the germline ends. The germline V gene has CDR1 SGHTA and CDR2 FQGNSA. The chain's CDR3 is CASTTIRASATAATDTQYF. The CDR3, as DNA: TGTGCCAGCACCACCATCCGGGCTAGCGCCACAGCGGCCACAGATACGCAGTATTTT. Filled out from reference TRBV7-2 and TRBJ2-3, the complete variable domain reads GAGVSQSPSNKVTEKGKDVELRCDPISGHTALYWYRQSLGQGLEFLIYFQGNSAPDKSGLPSDRFSAERTGGSVSTLTIQRTQQEDSAVYLCASTTIRASATAATDTQYFGPGTRLTVL.

This clonotype was observed a few times. The V call is TRBV4-3, the J call TRBJ2-4; D not resolved. This CDR3 region has 16 residues. Germline V lookup: CDR1 LGHNA, CDR2 YSLEER. Trimming pared 0 bases from V and 1 base from J, leaving 10 bases between. The CDR3 coding sequence is TGCGCCAGCAGCCAAGAAGCCCCACGGGCCAAAAACATTCAGTACTTC. Translation gives CASSQEAPRAKNIQYF.

The genes are TRBV5-6 and TRBJ2-3; 7 positions match TRBD2. J gave up 2 bases and V 0 bases, and 3 bases lay outside the gene matches. The CDR3 consists of 15 residues. The germline V gene has CDR1 SGHDT and CDR2 YYEEEE. The DNA for the CDR3 is TGTGCCAGCAGCTTGGCCAGCGGGATCACAGATACGCAGTATTTT. This codes for CASSLASGITDTQYF.

The chain carries TRBV7-2 and TRBJ2-7, with no clear D. This CDR3 contains 15 residues. CDR1 and CDR2 (germline): SGHTA, FQGNSA. Trimming pared 4 bases from V and 4 bases from J, leaving 17 bases between. The CDR3 loop is CASSSSPVADYEQYF. The CDR3 nucleotides read TGTGCCAGCAGCTCAAGTCCCGTAGCAGATTACGAGCAGTACTTC.

The J gene is TRBJ2-3, the V gene TRBV7-8, with 7 bases matching TRBD2. Germline V gives CDR1 SGHVS, CDR2 FQNEAQ. V gave up 5 bases and J gave up 2 bases; unmatched junction bases: 1. The CDR3 consists of 13 residues. For the CDR3, the DNA is TGTGCCAGCAGCCGGGGGGTCACAGATACGCAGTATTTT. Protein: CASSRGVTDTQYF.

This clonotype has a handful of counts. V usage is TRBV3-1 and J usage is TRBJ1-2; perhaps TRBD1 as D (5 bases). Trimming pared 3 bases from V and 5 bases from J, leaving 25 bases between. Germline CDR1 LGHDT, CDR2 YNNKEL (reference sequence). The CDR3 has 18 residues. The DNA for the CDR3 is TGTGCCAGCAGCCAGGGACGGCCGACTCCCAACAACAGATATGGCTACACCTTC. Protein sequence: CASSQGRPTPNNRYGYTF.

As DNA, the CDR3 is TGTGCCAGTCTGCGCCAGGGCAGTTTTCAAGAGACCCAGTACTTC. The encoded protein is CASLRQGSFQETQYF. J is TRBJ2-5 and V is TRBV12-3 or TRBV12-4, with D perhaps TRBD1 (5 bases). The CDR3 totals 15 residues. Trimming took off 9 bases at V and 2 bases at J, with 19 bases between the two ends.

The gene calls are TRBV6-5 and TRBJ2-5, with D perhaps TRBD2 (6 bases). The J call is uncertain, as TRBJ2-7 better fits the DNA end. The CDR3 totals 16 residues. Germline CDR1 and CDR2: MNHEY and SVGAGI. As DNA, the CDR3 is TGTGCCAGCAGTTACTCTTCGGGACTCTCAGTTGGCGAGCAGTACTTC. This sequence encodes CASSYSSGLSVGEQYF.

J is TRBJ2-1 and V is TRBV7-9; D is perhaps TRBD1 or TRBD2 (6 bases each). CDR1 SEHNR and CDR2 FQNEAQ come from the germline V gene (reference sequence). The ends were cut back, 1 base at V and 8 bases at J, with 21 bases in the middle. The CDR3 totals 17 residues. Written as DNA, the CDR3 is TGTGCCAGCAGCTTAGGTCAGGGGAGGCTAGCAGACGATGAGCAGTTCTTC. Translated: CASSLGQGRLADDEQFF.

The chain couples TRBV7-9 to TRBJ1-1; D remains ambiguous. CDR3 length equals 14 residues. Germline loops: CDR1 SEHNR, CDR2 FQNEAQ (reference sequence). Deletions cut 4 bases from V and 3 bases from J, with 12 bases between. CDR3 loop: CASSSPSRDTEAFF. DNA for the CDR3: TGTGCCAGCAGCTCCCCCAGCAGAGACACTGAAGCTTTCTTT.

The V gene is TRBV12-3 or TRBV12-4, the J gene TRBJ2-3; D not resolved. Trimming shortened V by 1 base and J by 8 bases, and 7 bases separated the two germline ends. This CDR3 has 12 amino acids. CDR3 nucleotides: TGTGCCAGCAGTTTAGGTGTAGCTACGCAGTATTTT. It encodes CASSLGVATQYF.

This clonotype was seen repeatedly, ten times or more. The V gene is TRBV7-2, the J gene TRBJ2-1; D not certain. The germline V gene has CDR1 SGHTA and CDR2 FQGNSA. Trimming stripped 3 bases from V and 0 bases from J, with 6 bases between. This CDR3 has 14 amino acids. The CDR3 loop is CASSFDSSYNEQFF. CDR3 bases: TGTGCCAGCAGCTTTGATTCCTCCTACAATGAGCAGTTCTTC.

The J gene is TRBJ2-5, the V gene TRBV12-3 or TRBV12-4; a weak D match, TRBD2 (5 bases). V was pared by 5 bases and J by 7 bases, with 23 bases between. This CDR3 region has 16 residues. The DNA of the CDR3 is TGTGCCAGCAGTCCTCCGGGAAGCAGTTCCCCAAGGACCCAGTACTTC. Protein product: CASSPPGSSSPRTQYF.

There are a few counts of this clonotype. The chain combines TRBV20-1 with TRBJ2-5; 8 positions match TRBD2. CDR3 length: 13 amino acids. The germline CDR1 and CDR2 sequences are DFQATT and SNEGSKA (reference sequence). After removal of 8 bases from V and 11 bases from J, the junction contained 16 bases not matched to a gene. The CDR3 loop reads CSFIKREWEEQYF. CDR3 sequence (DNA): TGCAGTTTCATAAAGCGGGAGTGGGAAGAGCAGTACTTC.

As regards this clonotype: Sequence at one end of the junction differs from germline and may be a read error. The rearrangement joins TRBV7-7 to TRBJ2-7; D unresolved. Judging by the DNA end, TRBJ2-5 fits better; the J call may be wrong. The CDR3 has 13 amino acids. From germline, CDR1 is SSHAT and CDR2 FNYEAQ (reference sequence). This chain's CDR3 is CASSSINGETQYF. The DNA of the CDR3 is TGTGCTAGCAGCTCCATCAACGGGGAGACCCAGTACTTC.

V is TRBV4-2 and J is TRBJ2-7; the D gene is possibly TRBD2 (6 bases). Germline assignment: CDR1 LGHNA and CDR2 YNFKEQ. The V gene lost 2 bases and the J gene lost 2 bases, with 13 bases spanning the gap. The CDR3 sequence is 15 residues long. The CDR3, as DNA: TGTGCCAGCAGCCAACGGGGGTTATCCACCTACGAGCAGTACTTC. The encoded protein is CASSQRGLSTYEQYF.

The chain is built from TRBV24-1 and TRBJ2-3; TRBD2 matches at 7 bases. Germline V gene sequence: CDR1 KGHDR, CDR2 SFDVKD. V gave up 3 bases and J gave up 2 bases; unmatched junction bases: 10. The CDR3 is 17 residues long. The CDR3 here is CATSDRMGRDYTDTQYF. CDR3 bases: TGTGCCACCAGTGATCGCATGGGGCGGGACTACACAGATACGCAGTATTTT.

The chain couples TRBV4-2 to TRBJ2-3, with D maybe TRBD2 (5 bases). V lost 0 bases and J lost 0, with 10 bases in between. CDR1 and CDR2 (germline): LGHNA, YNFKEQ. The CDR3 contains 16 residues. CDR3 DNA: TGTGCCAGCAGCCAAGAAGGGCCGGGAAGCACAGATACGCAGTATTTT. The encoded protein is CASSQEGPGSTDTQYF.

The genes are TRBV11-2 and TRBJ2-3, with D unclear. Trimming cost V 5 bases and J 5 bases, with 17 bases left between them. CDR3 length: 15 residues. Germline assignment: CDR1 SGHAT and CDR2 FQNNGV. The DNA for the CDR3 is TGTGCCAGCAGCCGTGCGGACCGGATACTAGATACGCAGTATTTT. It translates to CASSRADRILDTQYF.

This sequence joins TRBV20-1 and TRBJ1-6; D uncertain. The germline V and J ends were trimmed by 3 bases and 8 bases, with 11 bases remaining between them. The germline CDR1 and CDR2 sequences are DFQATT and SNEGSKA (reference sequence). The CDR3 is 13 residues long. CDR3 residues: CSARAADHSPLHF. CDR3 nucleotides: TGCAGTGCTAGGGCGGCAGACCATTCACCCCTCCACTTT.